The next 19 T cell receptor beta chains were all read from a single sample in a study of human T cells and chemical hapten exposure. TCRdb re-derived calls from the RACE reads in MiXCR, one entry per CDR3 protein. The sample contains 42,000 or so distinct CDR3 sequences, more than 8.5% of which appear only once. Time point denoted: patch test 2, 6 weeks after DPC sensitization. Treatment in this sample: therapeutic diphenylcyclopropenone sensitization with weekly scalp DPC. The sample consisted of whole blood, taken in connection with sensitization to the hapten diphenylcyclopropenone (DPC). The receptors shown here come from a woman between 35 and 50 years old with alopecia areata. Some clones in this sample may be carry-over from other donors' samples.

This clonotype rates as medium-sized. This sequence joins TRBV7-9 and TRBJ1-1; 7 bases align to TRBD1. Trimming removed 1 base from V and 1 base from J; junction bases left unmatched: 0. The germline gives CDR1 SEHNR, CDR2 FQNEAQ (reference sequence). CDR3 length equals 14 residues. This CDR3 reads CASSLDRGNTEAFF. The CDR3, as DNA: TGTGCCAGCAGCTTAGACAGGGGGAACACTGAAGCTTTCTTT.

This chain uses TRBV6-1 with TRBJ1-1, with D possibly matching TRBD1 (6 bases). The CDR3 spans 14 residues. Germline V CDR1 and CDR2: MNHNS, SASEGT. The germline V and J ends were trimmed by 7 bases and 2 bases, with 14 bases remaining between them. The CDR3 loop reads CASKVGDTNTEAFF. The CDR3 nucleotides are TGTGCCAGCAAGGTCGGGGACACAAACACTGAAGCTTTCTTT.

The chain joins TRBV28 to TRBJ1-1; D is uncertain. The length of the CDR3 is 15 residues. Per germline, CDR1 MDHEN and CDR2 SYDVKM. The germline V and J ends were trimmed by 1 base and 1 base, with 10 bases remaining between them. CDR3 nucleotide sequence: TGTGCCAGCAGTTTATACGGTTGGGAGAACACTGAAGCTTTCTTT. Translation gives CASSLYGWENTEAFF. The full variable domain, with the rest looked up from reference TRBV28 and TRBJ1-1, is DVKVTQSSRYLVKRTGEKVFLECVQDMDHENMFWYRQDPGLGLRLIYFSYDVKMKEKGDIPEGYSVSREKKERFSLILESASTNQTSMYLCASSLYGWENTEAFFGQGTRLTVV.

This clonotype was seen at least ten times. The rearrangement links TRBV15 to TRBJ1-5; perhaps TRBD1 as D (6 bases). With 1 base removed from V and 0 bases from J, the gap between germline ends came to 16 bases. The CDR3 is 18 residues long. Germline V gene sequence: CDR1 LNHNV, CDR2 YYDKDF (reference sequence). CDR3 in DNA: TGTGCCACCAGCAGAGGAGCCCGGACAGCCTATAGCAATCAGCCCCAGCATTTT. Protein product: CATSRGARTAYSNQPQHF.

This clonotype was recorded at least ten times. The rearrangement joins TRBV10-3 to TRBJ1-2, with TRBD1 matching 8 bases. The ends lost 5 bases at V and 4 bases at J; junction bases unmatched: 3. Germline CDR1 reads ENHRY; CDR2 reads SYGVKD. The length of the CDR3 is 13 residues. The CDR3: CAISYGTGYGYTF. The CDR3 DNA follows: TGTGCCATCAGTTACGGGACAGGCTATGGCTACACCTTC.

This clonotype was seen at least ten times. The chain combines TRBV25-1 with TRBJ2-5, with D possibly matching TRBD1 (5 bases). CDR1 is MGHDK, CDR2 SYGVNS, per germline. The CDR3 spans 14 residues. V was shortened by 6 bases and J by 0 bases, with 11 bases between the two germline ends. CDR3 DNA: TGTGCCAGCAGGAAGACAGATTACCAAGAGACCCAGTACTTC. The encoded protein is CASRKTDYQETQYF.

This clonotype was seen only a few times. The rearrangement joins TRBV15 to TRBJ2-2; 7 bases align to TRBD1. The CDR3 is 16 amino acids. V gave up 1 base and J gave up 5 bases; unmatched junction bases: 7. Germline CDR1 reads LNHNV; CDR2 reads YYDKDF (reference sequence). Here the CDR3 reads CATSRADRVRTGELFF. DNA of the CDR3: TGTGCCACCAGCAGAGCCGACAGGGTTAGAACCGGGGAGCTGTTTTTT. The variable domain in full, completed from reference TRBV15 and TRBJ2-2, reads DAMVIQNPRYQVTQFGKPVTLSCSQTLNHNVMYWYQQKSSQAPKLLFHYYDKDFNNEADTPDNFQSRRPNTSFCFLDIRSPGLGDTAMYLCATSRADRVRTGELFFGEGSRLTVL.

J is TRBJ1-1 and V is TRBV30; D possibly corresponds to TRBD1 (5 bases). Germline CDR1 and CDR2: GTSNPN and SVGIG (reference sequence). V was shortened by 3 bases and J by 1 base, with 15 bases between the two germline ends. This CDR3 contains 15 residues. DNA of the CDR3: TGTGCCTGGAGCCCTCGGGGACGTTGGAACACTGAAGCTTTCTTT. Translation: CAWSPRGRWNTEAFF.

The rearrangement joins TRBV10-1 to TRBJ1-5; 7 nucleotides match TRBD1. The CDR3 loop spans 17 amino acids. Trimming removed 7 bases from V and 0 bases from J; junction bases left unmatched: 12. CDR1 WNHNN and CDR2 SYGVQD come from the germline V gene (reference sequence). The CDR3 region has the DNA TGCGCCAGCAACAGACCCGAGGGACAGTATAGCAATCAGCCCCAGCATTTT. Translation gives CASNRPEGQYSNQPQHF.

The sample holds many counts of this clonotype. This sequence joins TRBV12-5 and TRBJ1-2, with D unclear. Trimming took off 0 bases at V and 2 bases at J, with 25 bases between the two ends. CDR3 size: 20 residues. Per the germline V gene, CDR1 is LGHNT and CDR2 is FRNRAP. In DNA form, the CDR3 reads TGTGCTAGTGGTTTGGTACGGTTATGGTACAGCGCCCCTCGCAACTATGGCTACACCTTC. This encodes CASGLVRLWYSAPRNYGYTF.

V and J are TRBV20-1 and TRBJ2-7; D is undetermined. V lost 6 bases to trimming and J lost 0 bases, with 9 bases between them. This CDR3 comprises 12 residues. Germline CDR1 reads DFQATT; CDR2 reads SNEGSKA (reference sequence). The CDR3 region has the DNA TGCAGTGCCCATATTAGCTCCTACGAGCAGTACTTC. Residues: CSAHISSYEQYF.

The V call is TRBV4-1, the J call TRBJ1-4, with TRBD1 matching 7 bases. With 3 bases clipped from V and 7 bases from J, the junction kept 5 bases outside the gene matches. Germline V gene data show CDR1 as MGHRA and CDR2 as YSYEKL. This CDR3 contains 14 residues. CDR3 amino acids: CASSHPDRVEKLFF. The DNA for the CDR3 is TGCGCCAGCAGCCACCCCGACAGGGTTGAAAAACTGTTTTTT.

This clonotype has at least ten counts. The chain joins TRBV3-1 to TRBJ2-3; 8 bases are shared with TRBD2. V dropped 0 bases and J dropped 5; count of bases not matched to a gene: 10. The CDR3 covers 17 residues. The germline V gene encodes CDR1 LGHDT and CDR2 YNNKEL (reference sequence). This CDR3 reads CASSQDQPGLAGDTQYF. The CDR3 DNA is TGTGCCAGCAGCCAAGATCAGCCTGGACTAGCAGGAGATACGCAGTATTTT.

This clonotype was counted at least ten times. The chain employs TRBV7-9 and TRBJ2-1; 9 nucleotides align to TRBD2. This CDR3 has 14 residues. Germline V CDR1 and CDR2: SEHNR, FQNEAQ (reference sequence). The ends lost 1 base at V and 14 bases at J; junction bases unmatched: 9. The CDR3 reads CASSLELGLASEFF. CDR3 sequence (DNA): TGTGCCAGCAGCTTAGAATTAGGACTAGCGTCGGAGTTCTTC.

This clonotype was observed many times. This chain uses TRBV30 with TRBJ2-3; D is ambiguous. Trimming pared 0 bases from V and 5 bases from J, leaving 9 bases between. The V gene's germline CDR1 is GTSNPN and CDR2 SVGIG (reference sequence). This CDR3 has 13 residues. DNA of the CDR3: TGTGCCTGGAGTGTTAGGCGAGGAGATACGCAGTATTTT. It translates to CAWSVRRGDTQYF.

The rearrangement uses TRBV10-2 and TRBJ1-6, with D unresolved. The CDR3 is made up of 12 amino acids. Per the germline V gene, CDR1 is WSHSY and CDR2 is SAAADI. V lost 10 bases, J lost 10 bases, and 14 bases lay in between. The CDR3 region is CATRDADSPLHF. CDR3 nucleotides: TGCGCCACCCGAGACGCGGACTCACCCCTCCACTTT.

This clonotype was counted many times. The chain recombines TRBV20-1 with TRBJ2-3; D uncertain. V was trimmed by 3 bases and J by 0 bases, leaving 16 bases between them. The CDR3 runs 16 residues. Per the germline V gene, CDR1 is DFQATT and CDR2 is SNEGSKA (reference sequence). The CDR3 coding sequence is TGCAGTGCTAGCCCCAATTTTGGCCCCAGCACAGATACGCAGTATTTT. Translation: CSASPNFGPSTDTQYF.

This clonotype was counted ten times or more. CDR3 nucleotides: TGCGCCAGCAGCTTCCAACAGGGGCTGAACACTGAAGCTTTCTTT. Protein product: CASSFQQGLNTEAFF. The chain is built from TRBV5-1 and TRBJ1-1; 7 bases are a match to TRBD1. V was clipped by 2 bases and J by 0 bases; unmatched bases: 4. Germline V CDR1 and CDR2: SGHRS, YFSETQ. The CDR3 has 15 amino acids.

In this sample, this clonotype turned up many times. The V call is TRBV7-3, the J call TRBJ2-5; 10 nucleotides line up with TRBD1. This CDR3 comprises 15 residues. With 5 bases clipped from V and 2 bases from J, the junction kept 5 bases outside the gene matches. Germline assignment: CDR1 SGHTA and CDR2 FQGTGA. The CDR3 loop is CASSLGQGGQETQYF. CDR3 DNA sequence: TGTGCCAGCAGCCTTGGACAGGGGGGGCAAGAGACCCAGTACTTC.